This entry is about one TCR beta chain. The germline gives CDR1 SGHKS, CDR2 YYEKEE (reference sequence). V lost 0 bases to trimming and J lost 2 bases, with 13 bases between them. The CDR3 extends over 16 amino acids. The data derive from a study of blood T cell repertoires in COVID-19. Looking at the study overall: The samples span acute and convalescent COVID-19 from the United States, Italy and Spain. Sources were T cells, B-cell-depleted T cells, or PBMCs; the material itself was cDNA or gDNA.

In the original workflow: Reference gene primer amplification yielded estimated nucleated cell counts. The protocol was immunoSEQ multiplex PCR, while the TCRdb copy is restricted to in-frame clones and leaves out a portion. V, J and clone size are those of that table, while D and trimming were read from the DNA. In the table there are about 98,000 clones, roughly 80% of which are singletons. The sequenced material came from peripheral blood. The TCR sequence derives from a human donor in a cohort sampled during active COVID-19. The chain employs TRBV5-5 and TRBJ2-3, with a possible D match to TRBD2 (5 bases). Written as DNA, the CDR3 is TGTGCCAGCAGCTTGGGGGCCGGGGTGAACACAGATACGCAGTATTTT. It translates to CASSLGAGVNTDTQYF.